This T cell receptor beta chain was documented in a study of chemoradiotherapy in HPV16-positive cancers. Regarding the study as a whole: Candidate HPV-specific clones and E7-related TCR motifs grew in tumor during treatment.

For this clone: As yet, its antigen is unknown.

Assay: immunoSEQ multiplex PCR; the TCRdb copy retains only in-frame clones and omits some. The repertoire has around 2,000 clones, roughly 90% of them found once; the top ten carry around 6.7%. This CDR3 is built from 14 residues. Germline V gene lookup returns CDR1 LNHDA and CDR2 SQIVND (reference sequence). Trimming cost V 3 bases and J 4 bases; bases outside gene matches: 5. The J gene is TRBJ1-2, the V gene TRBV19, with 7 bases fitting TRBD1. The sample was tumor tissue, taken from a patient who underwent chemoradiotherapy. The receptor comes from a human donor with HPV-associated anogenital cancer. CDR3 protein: CASSMSPGGYGYTF. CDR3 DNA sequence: TGTGCCAGTAGTATGAGCCCAGGGGGCTATGGCTACACCTTC.